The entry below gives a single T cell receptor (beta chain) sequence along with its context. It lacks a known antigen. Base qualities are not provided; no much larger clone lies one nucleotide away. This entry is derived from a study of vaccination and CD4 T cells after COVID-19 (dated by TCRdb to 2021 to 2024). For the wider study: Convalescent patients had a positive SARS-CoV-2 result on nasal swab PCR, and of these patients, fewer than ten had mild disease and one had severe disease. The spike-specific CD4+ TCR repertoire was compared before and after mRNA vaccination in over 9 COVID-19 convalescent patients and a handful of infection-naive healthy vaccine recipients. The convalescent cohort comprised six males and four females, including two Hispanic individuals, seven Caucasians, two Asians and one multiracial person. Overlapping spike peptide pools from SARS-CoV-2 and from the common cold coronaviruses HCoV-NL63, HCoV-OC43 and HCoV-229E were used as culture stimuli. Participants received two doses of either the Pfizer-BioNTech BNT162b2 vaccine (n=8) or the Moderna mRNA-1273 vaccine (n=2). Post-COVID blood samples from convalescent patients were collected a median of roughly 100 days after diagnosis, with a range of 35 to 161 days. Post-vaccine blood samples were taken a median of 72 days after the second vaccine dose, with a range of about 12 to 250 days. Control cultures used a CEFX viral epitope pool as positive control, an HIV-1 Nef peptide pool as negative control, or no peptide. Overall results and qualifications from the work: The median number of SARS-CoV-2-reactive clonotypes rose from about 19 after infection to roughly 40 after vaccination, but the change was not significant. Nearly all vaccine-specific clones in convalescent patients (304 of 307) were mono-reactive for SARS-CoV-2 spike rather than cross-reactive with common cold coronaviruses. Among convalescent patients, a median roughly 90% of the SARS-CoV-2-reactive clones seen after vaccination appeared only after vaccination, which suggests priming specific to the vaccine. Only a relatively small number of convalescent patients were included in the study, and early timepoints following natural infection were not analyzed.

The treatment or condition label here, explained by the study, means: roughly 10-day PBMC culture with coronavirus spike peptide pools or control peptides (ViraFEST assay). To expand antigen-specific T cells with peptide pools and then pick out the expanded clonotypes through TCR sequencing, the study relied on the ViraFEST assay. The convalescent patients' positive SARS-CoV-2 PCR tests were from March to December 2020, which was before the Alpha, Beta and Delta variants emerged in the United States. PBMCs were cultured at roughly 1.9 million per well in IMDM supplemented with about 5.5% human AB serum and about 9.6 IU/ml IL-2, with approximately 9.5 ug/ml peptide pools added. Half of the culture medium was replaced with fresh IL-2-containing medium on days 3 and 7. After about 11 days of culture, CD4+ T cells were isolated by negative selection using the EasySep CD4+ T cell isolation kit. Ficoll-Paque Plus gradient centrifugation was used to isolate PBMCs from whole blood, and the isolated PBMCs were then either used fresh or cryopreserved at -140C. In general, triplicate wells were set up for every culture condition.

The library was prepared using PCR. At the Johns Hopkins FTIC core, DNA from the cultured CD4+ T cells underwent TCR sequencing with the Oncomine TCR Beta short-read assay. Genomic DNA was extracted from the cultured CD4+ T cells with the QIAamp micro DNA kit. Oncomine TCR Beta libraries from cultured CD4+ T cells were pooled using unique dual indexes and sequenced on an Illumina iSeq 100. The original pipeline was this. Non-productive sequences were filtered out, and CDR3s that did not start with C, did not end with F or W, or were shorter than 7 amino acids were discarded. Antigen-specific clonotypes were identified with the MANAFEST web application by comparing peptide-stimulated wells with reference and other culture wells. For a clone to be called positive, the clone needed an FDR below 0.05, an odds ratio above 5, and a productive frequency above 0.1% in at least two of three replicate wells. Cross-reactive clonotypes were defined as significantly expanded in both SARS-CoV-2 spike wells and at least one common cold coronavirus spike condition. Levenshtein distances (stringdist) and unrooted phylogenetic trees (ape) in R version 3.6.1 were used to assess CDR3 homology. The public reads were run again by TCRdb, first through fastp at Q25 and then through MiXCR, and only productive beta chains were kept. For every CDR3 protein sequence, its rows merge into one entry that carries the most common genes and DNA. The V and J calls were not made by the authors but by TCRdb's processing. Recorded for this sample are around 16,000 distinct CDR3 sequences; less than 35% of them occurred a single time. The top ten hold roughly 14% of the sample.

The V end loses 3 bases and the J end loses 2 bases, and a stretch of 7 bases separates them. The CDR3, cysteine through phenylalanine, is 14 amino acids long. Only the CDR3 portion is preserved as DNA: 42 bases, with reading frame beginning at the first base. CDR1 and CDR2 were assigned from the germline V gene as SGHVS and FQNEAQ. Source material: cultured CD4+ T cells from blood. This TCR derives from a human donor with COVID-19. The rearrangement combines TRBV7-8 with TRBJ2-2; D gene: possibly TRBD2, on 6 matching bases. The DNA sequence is TGTGCCAGCAGCTTGGGGGGAAACACCGGGGAGCTGTTTTTT. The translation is CASSLGGNTGELFF.